Included here is one T cell receptor (beta chain) sequence, with context. Its target is unknown. These data belong to a study of CD8+ T cells in alopecia areata. Germline CDR1 and CDR2: SGHNT and YYREEE (reference sequence). Trimming pared 4 bases from V and 2 bases from J, leaving 19 bases between. The CDR3 sequence is 17 residues long. cDNA prepared by RNA extraction and subsequent reverse transcription served as the template for sequencing. Repertoires were generated with immunoSEQ multiplex PCR, while TCRdb's copy carries only in-frame clones and drops some. In the table there are about 130,000 clones, approximately 49% of which are singletons. The study's findings and limits: Sharing of TCR sequences between patients (possibly for HLA-related reasons) was less clear than in mice.

This sequence joins TRBV5-4 and TRBJ2-1; D may be TRBD1 or TRBD2 (5 bases each). The sequence was obtained from a human donor with alopecia areata. Sample: CD8+ T cells sorted from blood, taken at week 0. The CDR3 is CASSGSEGRRTYNEQFF. CDR3 nucleotide sequence: TGTGCCAGCAGCGGTAGCGAGGGGCGAAGGACCTACAATGAGCAGTTCTTC.